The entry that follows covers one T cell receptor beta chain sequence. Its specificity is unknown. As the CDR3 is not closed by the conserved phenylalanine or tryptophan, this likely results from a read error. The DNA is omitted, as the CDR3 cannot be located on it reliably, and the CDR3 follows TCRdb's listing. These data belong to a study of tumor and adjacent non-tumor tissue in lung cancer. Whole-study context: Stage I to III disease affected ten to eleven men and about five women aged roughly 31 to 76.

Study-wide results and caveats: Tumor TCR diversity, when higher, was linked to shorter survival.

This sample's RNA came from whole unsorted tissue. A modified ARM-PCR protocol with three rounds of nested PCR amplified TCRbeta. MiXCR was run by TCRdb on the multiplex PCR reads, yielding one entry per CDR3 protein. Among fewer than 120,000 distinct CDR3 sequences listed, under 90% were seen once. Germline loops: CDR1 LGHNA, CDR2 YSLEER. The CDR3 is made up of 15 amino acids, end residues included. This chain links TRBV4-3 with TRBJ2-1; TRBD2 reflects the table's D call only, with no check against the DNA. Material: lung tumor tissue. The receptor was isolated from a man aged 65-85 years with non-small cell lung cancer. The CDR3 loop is CASSPLLAGGQEQFS.